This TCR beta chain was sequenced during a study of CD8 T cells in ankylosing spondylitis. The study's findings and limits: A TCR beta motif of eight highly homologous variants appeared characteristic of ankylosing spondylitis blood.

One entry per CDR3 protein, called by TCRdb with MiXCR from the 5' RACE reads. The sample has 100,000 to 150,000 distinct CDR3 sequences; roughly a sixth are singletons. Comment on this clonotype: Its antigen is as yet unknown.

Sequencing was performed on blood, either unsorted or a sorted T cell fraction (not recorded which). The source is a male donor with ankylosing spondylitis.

CDR3 region: CASKASGIVSSYEQYF. The CDR3 DNA reads TGTGCCAGCAAGGCTAGCGGGATCGTCTCTTCCTACGAGCAGTACTTC. V gene TRBV6-1 combines with J gene TRBJ2-7; 9 bases agree with TRBD2. From germline, CDR1 is MNHNS and CDR2 SASEGT. The CDR3 consists of 16 residues. J was trimmed by 1 base and V by 7 bases; bases with no gene match: 11.